The T cell receptor beta chain described here comes from a study of cytomegalovirus exposure and HLA in healthy donors (dated by TCRdb to 2017 to 2019). For context, the study as a whole: An earlier analysis of a few hundred of the donors reported about 300 Gb of sequence data and about 120 million unique TCR beta sequences obtained from about 200 million T cells. The number of donors typed differed by locus, with about 620-630 for A, B, C, DRB1 and DQB1, about 500 for DQA1, over 600 for DPA1, and around 430 for DPB1. A later analysis re-analyzed previously published TCR beta repertoires from 660 or so donors and added high-resolution HLA genotyping to study TCR occurrence patterns. In a later genetic analysis, genome-wide SNP genotypes for about three fifths of the roughly 670 donors were used, and that subset was treated as a discovery cohort. The T cell repertoires of 550 to 850 subjects were profiled by immunosequencing and related to cytomegalovirus serostatus. The aim of the study was to test whether cataloging public T cell receptors could identify signatures of past pathogen exposure. An early release covering roughly 600 HLA-typed donors comprised around 300 gigabases of sequencing data and 85 million or so unique TCR sequences. All discovery cohort repertoires had been generated using a single sequencing platform. Of the approximately 370 genotyped donors, more than 75% were placed in the genetic ancestry cluster associated with self-reported Caucasian donors. Besides the first cohort of under 700 subjects, a separate validation cohort made up of 95 to 150 different subjects was used. An earlier analysis of 587 of the donors applied high-throughput TCR beta sequencing to assess whether each TCR beta V gene segment acted as functional or pseudogenic. Four or five DR-DQ haplotypes were handled as single units for association and clustering because linkage in the cohort was strong. Rather than drawing on any new phenotypic data, the later analysis identified candidate immune exposures from TCR beta sequences and the way those sequences occurred across donors. Across approximately 400 genotyped donors of the cohort, an average of about 240,000 unique TCR beta nucleotide sequences per donor were sequenced, and around 19% of those sequences were non-productive. Both class I and class II loci were covered by HLA typing, at four-digit resolution. Donor age, sex, ethnicity and CMV serostatus were collected together with the repertoire data. The study combined high-throughput TCR immunosequencing, statistical association of individual TCRs with disease status, and machine learning to predict cytomegalovirus infection status.

Inclusive of the bounding cysteine and phenylalanine, the CDR3 is 15 residues long. Here the CDR3 DNA is all that survives: 45 bases in frame from base 1. Relative to germline, V is 3 bases shorter and J is 3 bases shorter, with 13 bases between their ends. In the germline V gene (reference sequence), CDR1 corresponds to LNHDA and CDR2 to SQIVND. The cohort comprised some 700 healthy bone marrow donors. All cohort members were sampled while nominally healthy, although unrecorded immune exposures were likely present. The donor tested CMV seropositive, placing the donor among the approximately 290 seropositive members of the cohort. A peripheral blood sample was provided by each donor, and peripheral blood mononuclear cells were used for TCR beta sequencing. The Qiagen DNeasy Blood Extraction Kit was used to extract genomic DNA from the blood cell samples. Regarding this clone: The specificity of this receptor is unknown. No quality values exist for individual bases; no much larger clone is one base distant.

Receptor amplification or capture employed the immunoSEQ multiplex PCR assay. A mixture of 60 forward primers for TCR Vbeta segments and 13 reverse primers for TCR Jbeta segments was used in the multiplex PCR. The CDR3 region of rearranged TCR beta genes was amplified from genomic DNA with a multiplex PCR assay. The amplified TCR beta libraries were sequenced on the Illumina HiSeq System as 87-base-pair reads. Per the source publication's procedure: Across the roughly 600 repertoires, a later analysis counted 60 million to 90 million unique TCR beta chains, roughly 11 million of which were shared by at least two donors. A nearest-neighbor algorithm error-corrected the raw reads and collapsed the reads into unique sequences, merging closely related sequences to remove PCR and sequencing errors. V, D and J gene segments were assigned by aligning CDR3 sequences to IMGT reference sequences. For a sequence to be retained, at least a six-nucleotide match to both a V gene segment and a J gene segment was required. Rearrangements were classified as productive when the CDR3 lacked stop codons and remained in frame with V and J, and all other rearrangements were classified as non-productive. CDR3 was defined according to IMGT convention as the region running from the second conserved V-encoded cysteine to the conserved J-encoded phenylalanine. The earlier analysis of about 610 of the donors excluded sequences that lacked an unambiguous match to a single V gene segment. In an earlier analysis of several hundred of the donors, a V segment was called functional when productive rearrangements were above 56.7%, and segregating when the standard deviation between donors exceeded 5%. A statistical classification framework was developed to diagnose cytomegalovirus status using the catalog of TCR beta chain sequences. In a later analysis, V and J genes were assigned by comparing TCR nucleotide sequences against IMGT/GENE-DB human TR gene sequences. In a later analysis, CDR3 sequences and most-parsimonious VDJ recombination scenarios were assigned using the TCRdist pipeline. In a later analysis, each TCR beta chain was defined by its CDR3 amino acid sequence together with its V-gene family, and reads lacking a unique V-gene family were excluded. A later analysis removed 592 highly shared, low-generation-probability nucleotide sequences to deal with suspected cross-contamination and a sequencing artifact. For each public chain, a later analysis derived a clonal expansion index from normalized ranks of inferred template counts within each repertoire. A later analysis computed generation probabilities with a VDJ recombination model fitted to out-of-frame rearrangements, and checked the results against IGoR. In a later analysis, hypergeometric tests were used to score TCR-TCR, TCR-HLA and TCR-CMV co-occurrence, with a repertoire-size bias correction applied to TCR pairs. A later analysis estimated false discovery rates by permuting HLA or CMV assignments 20 times. In a later analysis, co-occurring TCRs were grouped using DBSCAN, with TCRdist sequence similarity added in when clustering inside HLA-allele-positive subsets. Co-occurrence clustering excluded repertoires with fewer than 30,000 or more than 120,000 public chains, plus five with anomalous nucleotide sharing. Not all clones reach the TCRdb copy of this immuneACCESS table, which keeps in-frame sequences only. Checked studies attribute under half of the gap to unresolved V genes and leave the rest unexplained. V and J calls plus clone size are reproduced from that table; the DNA served to infer D and trimming. The sample table records fewer than 200,000 clones; about 76% of these occur just once. The ten largest account for 7.4% of the sample.

Overall study outcomes, separate from this receptor: A few of the identified cytomegalovirus-associated TCR beta chains were confirmed in vitro to be specific for cytomegalovirus antigens. A later genetic analysis associated a missense DCLRE1C variant with V-gene and J-gene trimming of TCR beta chains, and an independent cohort replicated the association. In a later analysis, several top co-occurrence clusters were reported to appear linked to parvovirus B19, influenza, CMV and Epstein-Barr virus. In an earlier analysis of some 500 of the donors, most TCR beta V segments were observed in productive rearrangements about 90% or about 30% of the time, broadly matching IMGT annotations. Because the 87-base-pair reads could not distinguish some IMGT-functional V segments, including TRBV6-2 and TRBV6-3, those segments were excluded. Because counts were too low, about 18 rarely observed V segments, including chromosome 9 orphons, were excluded from the earlier analysis of 500 to 700 of the donors. A later analysis associated about 17,000 TCR beta sequences with specific HLA alleles at a false discovery rate of 0.05. In a later genetic analysis, fewer N-insertions in productive TCRs were reported among donors in an Asian-associated ancestry cluster than the 666-donor mean. A later analysis found that TCR association rates varied across HLA loci, with DRB1 alleles showing the most associated TCRs and HLA-C alleles the fewest. A later analysis found that most CMV-associated TCR beta chains appeared HLA-restricted, with HLA associations seemingly driven largely by CMV exposure. The classifier was reported to diagnose cytomegalovirus status with high specificity and sensitivity in both the original cohort and the validation cohort. Strong co-occurrence of HLA alleles, especially DR and DQ, made assigning TCR associations to individual alleles difficult. According to the authors, the approach could potentially be generalized to other disease states and immunological phenotypes. Only TCR beta chains were sequenced in this cohort, and the absence of alpha or paired-chain data limited detectable features. A further reported finding was that TCR beta sequences accurately predicted the HLA-A and HLA-B alleles for most subjects in the first cohort. Most TCR sequences were observed very rarely across donors, whereas some public TCRs were present in many individuals. Correlated functional status among segregating V segments might be attributable to linkage disequilibrium, but an unknown experimental factor could not be ruled out. A group of highly shared sequence variants was considered likely to be a technical artifact of the sequencing pipeline. For the cohort, immune exposure information was limited to CMV serostatus. Because HLA typing was missing for some donors at each locus, association tests included only the typed subset. In a later analysis, HLA-associated TCR beta chains showed more clonal expansion and lower generation probabilities than non-associated chains that were equally common. The study listed 150 to 200 TCR beta chains as associated with cytomegalovirus. Roughly uniform sequencing depth across donors was assumed in presence/absence analyses, although this assumption may not hold.

This TCR derives from a male donor in good health and CMV-seropositive. The rearrangement joined TRBV19 to TRBJ2-3, with no confidently assigned D gene. The specimen sequenced was PBMCs. CDR3 protein: CASSMRGAFTDTQYF. The DNA is as follows: TGTGCCAGTAGTATGCGCGGAGCCTTTACAGATACGCAGTATTTT.